This is a list of T cell receptor beta chains from one sample in a study of blood T cell repertoires in COVID-19. Repertoires were generated with immunoSEQ multiplex PCR, while TCRdb's copy carries only in-frame clones and drops some. The top ten hold roughly 1.2% of the sample, which has around 400,000 clones, approximately 88% seen once. The sample consisted of peripheral blood. The receptors come from a man aged 40-50 years with acute or convalescent COVID-19. Both conserved end residues are trimmed from each CDR3. A D gene is named only where the DNA matches it firmly. Some rows mark clone size as missing; the rest say once, few, many or name a class of expanded clone.

v_call,j_call,clone_size,d_call,cdr3_aa
TRBV9,TRBJ1-1,once,.,ASSVTGNTEAF
TRBV19,TRBJ2-1,.,.,ASTPSLVSGSHEQF
TRBV28,TRBJ2-3,few,.,AATRGAASTDTQY
TRBV29-1,TRBJ2-1,.,TRBD2,SVEVLAGAYNEQF
TRBV24-1,TRBJ1-2,once,.,ATSDSTGAYGYT
TRBV28,TRBJ1-1,.,TRBD1,ASSFFRRQGAGTEAF
TRBV18,TRBJ1-5,.,.,ASSPPGDNSNQPQH
TRBV19,TRBJ1-5,.,.,ASSTGRDQPQH
TRBV19,TRBJ2-7,.,TRBD1,ASSIEHGDSIYEQY
TRBV19,TRBJ1-1,.,.,ASSVDLSSLKAF
TRBV19,TRBJ2-2,.,.,ASSIDPGATGELF